This T cell receptor (beta chain) was retrieved from a study of blood T cell repertoires in COVID-19. Study in general: Sites in the United States, Italy and Spain provided acute and convalescent COVID-19 samples. Sources were T cells, B-cell-depleted T cells, or PBMCs; the material itself was cDNA or gDNA.

In the study's own analysis: Amplifying reference gene primers gave estimates of nucleated cell counts. Sequencing was performed with immunoSEQ multiplex PCR; in TCRdb, only in-frame clones are kept and a portion is missing. V, J and clone size derive from that table, while D and trimming were established from the DNA sequence. The table lists tens of thousands of clones, about 90% of them singletons, with 14% in the top ten. With V trimmed by 4 bases and J by 0 bases, 8 bases remained unmatched. CDR1 and CDR2 (germline): SGHNT, YYREEE (reference sequence). This CDR3 is 17 amino acids long. J is TRBJ1-3 and V is TRBV5-4, with 9 bases identical to TRBD1. Sample: peripheral blood. The source is a human donor in a cohort sampled during active COVID-19. The CDR3 DNA reads as TGTGCCAGCAGCACCCACAGGGGGCACCTCTCTGGAAACACCATATATTTT. Encoded protein: CASSTHRGHLSGNTIYF.